A single sample gave rise to the 16 T cell receptor beta chains below, sequenced in a study of shared clonotypes between healthy human individuals. Only in-frame clones appear in the TCRdb table, and some are missing; sequencing was by immunoSEQ multiplex PCR. Of 1,100,000 or so clones in the sample, about four fifths were seen once. Sequencing input: memory CD4+ T cells from PBMCs. Described subset: CD45RA-negative fraction. Receptor source: a man younger than 35 in good health. Some clones in this sample may be carry-over from other donors' samples.

The V gene is TRBV27, the J gene TRBJ2-3; D gene ambiguous. CDR1 MNHEY and CDR2 SMNVEV come from the germline V gene (reference sequence). The CDR3 has 14 residues. Trimming removed 6 bases at V and 1 base at J, with 11 bases between. In DNA form, the CDR3 reads TGTGCCAGCAGATTTTTAGGTGGCACAGATACGCAGTATTTT. Its translation: CASRFLGGTDTQYF.

The chain recombines TRBV6-1 with TRBJ2-7; TRBD1 is a possible D gene (6 bases). Germline V lookup: CDR1 MNHNS, CDR2 SASEGT. Trimming stripped 7 bases from V and 6 bases from J, with 16 bases between. This CDR3 contains 13 residues. The CDR3, as DNA: TGTGCCAGCATGACGTACAGGGCGGGCGAGCAGTACTTC. Its protein is CASMTYRAGEQYF.

This clone has only one observation. The V call is TRBV27, the J call TRBJ1-2; D is unclear. Trimming cost V 7 bases and J 1 base, with 22 bases left between them. The CDR3 covers 17 residues. Germline V gene data show CDR1 as MNHEY and CDR2 as SMNVEV (reference sequence). In nucleotides, the CDR3 is TGTGCCAGCACTCCATACGGAACAGCGCTGAATAACTATGGCTACACCTTC. This translates into CASTPYGTALNNYGYTF.

The genes are TRBV28 and TRBJ1-2; tentatively, D is TRBD1 (6 bases). CDR1 and CDR2 from the germline V gene are MDHEN and SYDVKM. This CDR3 is 14 amino acids long. V was trimmed by 8 bases and J by 4 bases, leaving 17 bases between them. CDR3 nucleotides: TGTGCCAGCGGAACGCAAGGGGGGCCCTATGGCTACACCTTC. Its protein is CASGTQGGPYGYTF.

The chain has TRBV11-2 and TRBJ2-6; the match to TRBD2 covers 8 bases. This CDR3 contains 19 residues. Germline CDR1 SGHAT, CDR2 FQNNGV. V gave up 5 bases and J gave up 3 bases; unmatched junction bases: 15. The CDR3 DNA reads TGTGCCAGCAGCAGCACATCGAGCGGGGGCCTAGGTGGGGCCAACGTCCTGACTTTC. This codes for CASSSTSSGGLGGANVLTF.

The chain has TRBV6-6 and TRBJ1-2; 8 bases match TRBD1. Trimming cost V 6 bases and J 6 bases; bases outside gene matches: 12. Germline V gives CDR1 MNHNY, CDR2 SVGAGI (reference sequence). The CDR3 sequence is 15 residues long. CDR3 loop: CASRAGTGLTDGYTF. The CDR3 DNA is TGTGCCAGCAGGGCCGGGACAGGCCTTACGGATGGCTACACCTTC.

Turning to this clone: Other DNA sequences from this sample encode an identical CDR3 as well. The chain employs TRBV28 and TRBJ2-5, with D possibly matching TRBD1 (6 bases). CDR3 length: 12 amino acids. Germline-derived CDR1 and CDR2 are MDHEN and SYDVKM. Trimming stripped 4 bases from V and 5 bases from J, with 8 bases between. This CDR3 is CASSWGPETQYF. In DNA form, the CDR3 reads TGTGCCAGCAGTTGGGGGCCGGAGACCCAGTACTTC.

Written as DNA, the CDR3 is TGTGCCAGTAGTATGACAGCCGGTGGAAACACCATATATTTT. Translating gives CASSMTAGGNTIYF. The chain has TRBV19 and TRBJ1-3, with D tentatively TRBD1 (5 bases). The CDR3 is made up of 14 amino acids. V lost 3 bases, J lost 3 bases, and 9 bases lay in between. Germline-derived CDR1 and CDR2 are LNHDA and SQIVND (reference sequence).

V is TRBV7-2 and J is TRBJ2-2; possibly TRBD2 for D (5 bases). The CDR3 has 14 amino acids. Deletions cut 5 bases from V and 3 bases from J, with 10 bases between. CDR1 and CDR2 from the germline V gene are SGHTA and FQGNSA. The CDR3 coding sequence is TGTGCCAGCAGCCTGACTACCTACACCGGGGAGCTGTTTTTT. The encoded protein is CASSLTTYTGELFF.

The chain employs TRBV7-2 and TRBJ2-1; the match to TRBD2 covers 14 bases. This CDR3 has 15 amino acids. V was clipped by 4 bases and J by 8 bases; unmatched bases: 4. Germline CDR1 and CDR2: SGHTA and FQGNSA. CDR3 amino acids: CASSSGTSGSYEQFF. In nucleotides, the CDR3 is TGTGCCAGCAGCTCGGGGACTAGCGGGAGCTATGAGCAGTTCTTC.

The rearrangement uses TRBV23-1 and TRBJ2-6; 7 bases are shared with TRBD1. TRBV23-1 is an ORF, with its function uncertain. This CDR3 region has 17 residues. V shed 0 bases, J shed 0 bases, and the junction held 2 bases outside the gene matches. The CDR3 protein is CASSQSRDSSGANVLTF. The CDR3 DNA is TGCGCCAGCAGTCAATCAAGGGACAGCTCTGGGGCCAACGTCCTGACTTTC.

This chain joins TRBV7-2 and TRBJ1-1; D perhaps matches TRBD1 (5 bases). The germline gives CDR1 SGHTA, CDR2 FQGNSA. V dropped 5 bases and J dropped 5 bases, with 12 bases sitting between them. The length of the CDR3 is 13 residues. The CDR3 spells CASSHGKGTEAFF. CDR3 nucleotide sequence: TGTGCCAGCAGCCACGGAAAGGGGACTGAAGCTTTCTTT.

The rearrangement uses TRBV6-1 and TRBJ2-1; TRBD2 might be the D (5 bases). This CDR3 region has 13 residues. CDR1 is MNHNS and CDR2 is SASEGT in the germline V gene. V dropped 7 bases and J dropped 2 bases, with 9 bases sitting between them. The chain's CDR3 is CASMEAAYNEQFF. The CDR3 DNA sequence: TGTGCCAGCATGGAAGCGGCCTACAATGAGCAGTTCTTC.

The V and J genes are TRBV19 and TRBJ2-5, with TRBD1 matching 9 bases. The CDR3 is 14 amino acids. Unmatched junction bases numbered 4, after V lost 6 bases and J lost 2 bases. The germline gives CDR1 LNHDA, CDR2 SQIVND (reference sequence). The CDR3 loop reads CASRTGTGQETQYF. For the CDR3, the DNA is TGTGCCAGTAGGACAGGGACAGGGCAAGAGACCCAGTACTTC.

This sequence joins TRBV5-6 and TRBJ1-1; the D gene is possibly TRBD1 (5 bases). Trimming shortened V by 4 bases and J by 9 bases, and 19 bases separated the two germline ends. CDR3 length equals 14 residues. Germline CDR1 and CDR2: SGHDT and YYEEEE. This CDR3 is CASSTGYGDFQAFF. The CDR3 DNA reads as TGTGCCAGCAGCACCGGGTATGGGGACTTCCAAGCTTTCTTT.

This clone was observed a handful of times. The J gene is TRBJ2-3, the V gene TRBV5-1; weak D call: TRBD1 (6 bases). Germline CDR1 SGHRS, CDR2 YFSETQ. This CDR3 region has 17 residues. With 4 bases removed from V and 2 bases from J, the gap between germline ends came to 20 bases. The CDR3 DNA reads TGCGCCAGCAGCACGGCCCCACAGGGAGCATCCACAGATACGCAGTATTTT. Translated, it gives CASSTAPQGASTDTQYF.